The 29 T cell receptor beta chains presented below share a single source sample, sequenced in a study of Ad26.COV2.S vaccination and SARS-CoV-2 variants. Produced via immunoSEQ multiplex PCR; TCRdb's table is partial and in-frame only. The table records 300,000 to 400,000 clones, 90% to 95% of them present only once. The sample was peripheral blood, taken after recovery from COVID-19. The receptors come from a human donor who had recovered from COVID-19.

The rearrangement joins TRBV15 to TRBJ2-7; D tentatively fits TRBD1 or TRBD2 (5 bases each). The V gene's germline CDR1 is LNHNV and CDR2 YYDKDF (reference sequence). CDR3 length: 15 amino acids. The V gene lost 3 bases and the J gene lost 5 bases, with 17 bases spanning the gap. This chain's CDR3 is CATSRGDLTVDEQYF. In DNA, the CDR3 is TGTGCCACCAGCAGGGGGGACCTTACCGTTGACGAGCAGTACTTC.

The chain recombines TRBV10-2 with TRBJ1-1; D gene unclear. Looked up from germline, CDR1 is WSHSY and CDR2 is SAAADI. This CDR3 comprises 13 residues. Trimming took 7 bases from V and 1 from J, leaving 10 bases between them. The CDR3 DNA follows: TGCGCCAGCAAGGAGCAGGAGAACACTGAAGCTTTCTTT. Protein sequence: CASKEQENTEAFF.

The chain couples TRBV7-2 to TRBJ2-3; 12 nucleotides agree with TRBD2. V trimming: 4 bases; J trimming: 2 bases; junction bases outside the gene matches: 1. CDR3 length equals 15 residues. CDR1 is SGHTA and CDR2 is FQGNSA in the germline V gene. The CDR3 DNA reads TGTGCCAGCAGCTGGACTAGCGGGAACACAGATACGCAGTATTTT. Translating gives CASSWTSGNTDTQYF.

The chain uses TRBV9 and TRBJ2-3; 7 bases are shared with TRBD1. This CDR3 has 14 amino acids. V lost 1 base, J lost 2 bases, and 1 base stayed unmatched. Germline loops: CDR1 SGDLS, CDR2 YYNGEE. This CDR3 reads CASSVQGDTDTQYF. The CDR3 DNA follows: TGTGCCAGCAGCGTACAGGGGGACACAGATACGCAGTATTTT. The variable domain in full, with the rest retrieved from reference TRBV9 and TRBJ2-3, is DSGVTQTPKHLITATGQRVTLRCSPRSGDLSVYWYQQSLDQGLQFLIQYYNGEERAKGNILERFSAQQFPDLHSELNLSSLELGDSALYFCASSVQGDTDTQYFGPGTRLTVL.

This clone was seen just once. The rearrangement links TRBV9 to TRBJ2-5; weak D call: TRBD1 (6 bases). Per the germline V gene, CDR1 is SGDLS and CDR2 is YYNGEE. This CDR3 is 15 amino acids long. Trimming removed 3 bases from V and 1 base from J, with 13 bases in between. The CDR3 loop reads CASSAEDRLQETQYF. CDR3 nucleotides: TGTGCCAGCAGCGCAGAGGACAGACTCCAAGAGACCCAGTACTTC.

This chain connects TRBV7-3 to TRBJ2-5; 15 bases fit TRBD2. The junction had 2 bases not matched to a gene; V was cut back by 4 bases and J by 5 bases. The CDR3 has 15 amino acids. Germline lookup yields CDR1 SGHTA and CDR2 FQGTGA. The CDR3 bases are TGTGCCAGCAGCTCCGGGACTAGCGGGGGGGAGACCCAGTACTTC. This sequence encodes CASSSGTSGGETQYF.

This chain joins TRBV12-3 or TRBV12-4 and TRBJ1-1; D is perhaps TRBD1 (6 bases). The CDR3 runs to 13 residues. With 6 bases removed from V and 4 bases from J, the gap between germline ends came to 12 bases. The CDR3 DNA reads TGTGCCAGCAGCCTGAGGGGGGTCACTGAAGCTTTCTTT. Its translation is CASSLRGVTEAFF.

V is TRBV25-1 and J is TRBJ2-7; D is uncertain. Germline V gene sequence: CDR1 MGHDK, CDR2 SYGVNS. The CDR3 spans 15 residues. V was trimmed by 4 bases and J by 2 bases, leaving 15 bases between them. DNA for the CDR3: TGTGCCAGCAGTGGGGCAGGCCCTCATCCCTACGAGCAGTACTTC. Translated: CASSGAGPHPYEQYF.

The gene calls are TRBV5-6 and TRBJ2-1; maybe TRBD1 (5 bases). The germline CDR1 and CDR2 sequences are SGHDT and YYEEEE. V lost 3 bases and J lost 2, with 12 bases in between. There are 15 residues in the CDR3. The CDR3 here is CASSSATEPYNEQFF. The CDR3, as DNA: TGTGCCAGCAGCTCCGCGACAGAGCCCTACAATGAGCAGTTCTTC.

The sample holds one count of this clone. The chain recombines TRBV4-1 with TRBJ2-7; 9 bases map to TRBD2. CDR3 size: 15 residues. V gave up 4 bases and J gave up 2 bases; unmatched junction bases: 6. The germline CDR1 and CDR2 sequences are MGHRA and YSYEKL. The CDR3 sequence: CASSPSLAGPYEQYF. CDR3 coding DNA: TGCGCCAGCAGCCCCTCTCTAGCGGGGCCCTACGAGCAGTACTTC.

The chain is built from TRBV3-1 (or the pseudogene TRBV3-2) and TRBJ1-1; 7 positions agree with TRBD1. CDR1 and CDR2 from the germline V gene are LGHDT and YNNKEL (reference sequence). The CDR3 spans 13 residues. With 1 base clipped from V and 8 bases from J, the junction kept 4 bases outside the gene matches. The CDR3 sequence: CASSQGTGAEAFF. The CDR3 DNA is TGTGCCAGCAGCCAAGGTACAGGGGCCGAAGCTTTCTTT.

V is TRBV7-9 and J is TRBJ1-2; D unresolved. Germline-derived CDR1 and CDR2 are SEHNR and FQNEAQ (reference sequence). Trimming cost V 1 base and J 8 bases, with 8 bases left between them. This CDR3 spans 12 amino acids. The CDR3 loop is CASSLDQGGYTF. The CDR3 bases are TGTGCCAGCAGCTTAGATCAAGGAGGCTACACCTTC.

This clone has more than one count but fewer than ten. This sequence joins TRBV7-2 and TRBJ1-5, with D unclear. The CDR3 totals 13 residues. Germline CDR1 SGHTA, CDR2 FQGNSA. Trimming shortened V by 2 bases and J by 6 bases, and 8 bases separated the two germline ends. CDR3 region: CASSLSMGQPQHF. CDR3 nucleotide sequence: TGTGCCAGCAGCTTAAGTATGGGTCAGCCCCAGCATTTT.

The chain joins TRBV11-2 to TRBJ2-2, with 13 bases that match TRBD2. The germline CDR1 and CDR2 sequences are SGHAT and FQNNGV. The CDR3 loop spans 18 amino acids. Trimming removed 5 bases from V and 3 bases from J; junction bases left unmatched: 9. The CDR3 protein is CASSATWTSGRDTGELFF. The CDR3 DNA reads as TGTGCCAGCAGCGCGACATGGACTAGCGGGAGAGACACCGGGGAGCTGTTTTTT.

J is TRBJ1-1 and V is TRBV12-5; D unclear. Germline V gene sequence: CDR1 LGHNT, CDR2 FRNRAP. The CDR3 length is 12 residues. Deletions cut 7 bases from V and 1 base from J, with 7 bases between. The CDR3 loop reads CASEGQNTEAFF. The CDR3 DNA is TGTGCTAGTGAAGGCCAGAACACTGAAGCTTTCTTT. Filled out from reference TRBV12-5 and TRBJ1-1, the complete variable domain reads DARVTQTPRHKVTEMGQEVTMRCQPILGHNTVFWYRQTMMQGLELLAYFRNRAPLDDSGMPKDRFSAEMPDATLATLKIQPSEPRDSAVYFCASEGQNTEAFFGQGTRLTVV.

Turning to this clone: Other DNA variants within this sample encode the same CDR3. The CDR3 protein is CASSLSGGTEAFF. In DNA, the CDR3 is TGTGCCAGCAGTTTATCGGGCGGCACTGAAGCTTTCTTT. The rearrangement links TRBV12-3 or TRBV12-4 to TRBJ1-1; D unclear. V dropped 2 bases and J dropped 4 bases, with 8 bases sitting between them. The CDR3 is 13 residues long.

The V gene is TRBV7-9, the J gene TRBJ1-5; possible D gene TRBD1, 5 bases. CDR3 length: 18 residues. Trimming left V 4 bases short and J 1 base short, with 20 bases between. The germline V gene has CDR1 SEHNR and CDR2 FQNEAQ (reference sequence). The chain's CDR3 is CASSSGRDPGSSNQPQHF. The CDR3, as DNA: TGTGCCAGCAGCTCCGGCCGGGACCCAGGATCAAGCAATCAGCCCCAGCATTTT.

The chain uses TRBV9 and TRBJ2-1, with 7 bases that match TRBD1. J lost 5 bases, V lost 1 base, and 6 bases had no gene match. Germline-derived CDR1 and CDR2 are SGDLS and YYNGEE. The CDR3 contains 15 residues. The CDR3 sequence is CASSVTTGRNNEQFF. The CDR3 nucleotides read TGTGCCAGCAGCGTAACGACAGGGAGAAACAATGAGCAGTTCTTC.

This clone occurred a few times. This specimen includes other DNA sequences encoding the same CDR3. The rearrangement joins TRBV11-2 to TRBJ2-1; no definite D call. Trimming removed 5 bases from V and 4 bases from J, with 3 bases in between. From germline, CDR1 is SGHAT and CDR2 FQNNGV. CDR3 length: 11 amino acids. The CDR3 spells CASSPYNEQFF. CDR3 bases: TGTGCCAGCAGCCCGTACAATGAGCAGTTCTTC. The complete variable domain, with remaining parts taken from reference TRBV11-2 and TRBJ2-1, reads EAGVAQSPRYKIIEKRQSVAFWCNPISGHATLYWYQQILGQGPKLLIQFQNNGVVDDSQLPKDRFSAERLKGVDSTLKIQPAKLEDSAVYLCASSPYNEQFFGPGTRLTVL.

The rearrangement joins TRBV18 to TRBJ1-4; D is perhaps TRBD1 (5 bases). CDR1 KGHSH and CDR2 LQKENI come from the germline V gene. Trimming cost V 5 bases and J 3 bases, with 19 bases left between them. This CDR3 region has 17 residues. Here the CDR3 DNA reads TGTGCCAGCTCAACGAGGGAGAGGGGCTCGGCTAATGAAAAACTGTTTTTT. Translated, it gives CASSTRERGSANEKLFF.

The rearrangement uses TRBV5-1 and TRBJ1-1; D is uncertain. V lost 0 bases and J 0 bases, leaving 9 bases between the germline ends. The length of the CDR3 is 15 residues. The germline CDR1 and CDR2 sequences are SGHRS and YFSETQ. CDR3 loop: CASSLGGIMNTEAFF. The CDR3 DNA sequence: TGCGCCAGCAGCTTGGGGGGAATCATGAACACTGAAGCTTTCTTT.

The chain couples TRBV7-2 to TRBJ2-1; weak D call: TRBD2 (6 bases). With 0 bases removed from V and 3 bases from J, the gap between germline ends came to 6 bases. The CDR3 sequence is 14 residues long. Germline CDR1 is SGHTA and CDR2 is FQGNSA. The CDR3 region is CASSLAGGYNEQFF. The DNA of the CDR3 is TGTGCCAGCAGCTTAGCGGGGGGCTACAATGAGCAGTTCTTC. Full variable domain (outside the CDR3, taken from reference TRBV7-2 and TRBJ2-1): GAGVSQSPSNKVTEKGKDVELRCDPISGHTALYWYRQSLGQGLEFLIYFQGNSAPDKSGLPSDRFSAERTGGSVSTLTIQRTQQEDSAVYLCASSLAGGYNEQFFGPGTRLTVL.

The CDR3: CAIRKGGETQYF. The CDR3 DNA reads TGTGCCATCCGGAAAGGGGGGGAGACCCAGTACTTC. This chain connects TRBV12-3 or TRBV12-4 to TRBJ2-5; TRBD1 or TRBD2 may be the D gene (6 bases each). CDR3 length: 12 residues. The V end was cut by 10 bases, the J end by 5 bases, with 14 bases between.

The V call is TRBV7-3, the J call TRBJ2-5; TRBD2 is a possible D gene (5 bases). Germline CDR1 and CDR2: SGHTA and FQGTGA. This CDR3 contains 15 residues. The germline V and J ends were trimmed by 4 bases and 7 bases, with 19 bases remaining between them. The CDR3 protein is CASSSSSAPAGTQYF. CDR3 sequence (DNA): TGTGCCAGCAGCTCCTCTTCGGCCCCGGCGGGGACCCAGTACTTC.

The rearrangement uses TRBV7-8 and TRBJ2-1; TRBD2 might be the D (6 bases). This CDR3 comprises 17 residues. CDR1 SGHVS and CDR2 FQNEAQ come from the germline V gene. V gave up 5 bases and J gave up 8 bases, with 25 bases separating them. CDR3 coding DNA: TGTGCCAGCAGCCCCGGTCGTTCGGGACTCCCTTTAGATGAGCAGTTCTTC. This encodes CASSPGRSGLPLDEQFF.

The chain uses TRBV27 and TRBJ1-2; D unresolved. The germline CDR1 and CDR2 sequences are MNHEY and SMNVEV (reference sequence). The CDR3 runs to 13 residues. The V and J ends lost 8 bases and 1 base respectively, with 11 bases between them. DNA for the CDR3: TGTGCCAGCGGGTCGGGGTTTAACTATGGCTACACCTTC. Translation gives CASGSGFNYGYTF.

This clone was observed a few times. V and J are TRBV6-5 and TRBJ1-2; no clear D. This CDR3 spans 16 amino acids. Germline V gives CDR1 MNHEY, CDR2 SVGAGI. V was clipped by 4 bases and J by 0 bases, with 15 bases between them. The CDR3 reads CASSSYTFRTNYGYTF. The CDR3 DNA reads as TGTGCCAGCAGTTCATATACCTTCCGGACTAACTATGGCTACACCTTC.

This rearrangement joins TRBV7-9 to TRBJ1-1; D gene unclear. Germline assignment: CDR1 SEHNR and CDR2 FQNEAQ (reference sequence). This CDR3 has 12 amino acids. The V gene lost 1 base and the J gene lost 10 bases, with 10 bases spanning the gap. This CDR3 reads CASSLGPPGAFF. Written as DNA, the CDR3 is TGTGCCAGCAGCTTAGGTCCCCCAGGAGCTTTCTTT.

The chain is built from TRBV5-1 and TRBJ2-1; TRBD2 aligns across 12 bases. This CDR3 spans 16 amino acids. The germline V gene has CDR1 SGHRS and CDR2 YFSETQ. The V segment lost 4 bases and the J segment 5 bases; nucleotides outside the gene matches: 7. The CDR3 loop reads CASSQTSGGPDNEQFF. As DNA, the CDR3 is TGCGCCAGCAGCCAGACTAGCGGGGGCCCTGACAATGAGCAGTTCTTC.